This entry describes one T cell receptor beta chain. What it binds is not known. This sample was taken from a study of shared clonotypes between healthy human individuals. Study-wide results and limits: Generally, naive subsets (rather than memory subsets) showed larger estimated richness. Generation probabilities of non-shared clonotypes were lower (relative to those shared by all four donors).

This CDR3 has 14 amino acids. Trimming pared 4 bases from V and 5 bases from J, leaving 15 bases between. Looked up from germline, CDR1 is SGHRS and CDR2 is YFSETQ. TCRdb keeps only in-frame clones here, not all; method: immunoSEQ multiplex PCR. In the table there are more than 400,000 clones, about 96% of which are singletons. The chain combines TRBV5-1 with TRBJ1-1; D uncertain. Sequencing was carried out using naive CD4+ T cells sorted from blood. Subset: CD45RA+ positively selected. The receptor comes from a woman in her twenties or thirties in good health. The CDR3 spells CASSVSPRETEAFF. The CDR3 DNA reads TGCGCCAGCAGCGTATCACCCCGGGAAACTGAAGCTTTCTTT.